This TCR beta chain was recorded in a study of blood T cells in healthy people across ages. Each donor had about 10 milliliters of peripheral blood drawn. Primers used in a second PCR of about 7 to 12 cycles were a sample-barcoded 5' primer and a J-beta primer mix. A single record per CDR3 protein comes from TCRdb applying MiXCR to the 5' RACE reads. Seen here are 800,000 to 950,000 distinct CDR3 sequences, almost 30% observed once, and the top ten hold 9.5% to 13%. This clonotype has a handful of counts. V was shortened by 2 bases and J by 5 bases, with 16 bases between the two germline ends. The CDR3 sequence is 16 residues long. The germline gives CDR1 MNHEY, CDR2 SVGEGT. The same data also went into a second study, on T cells of mothers and their children. This second report adds: The donors comprised six children and their three healthy Caucasian mothers. Reverse transcription into cDNA received all extracted RNA, at approximately 1.5 ug per 15 ul. Second-round PCR products received sample barcodes and 2-4 random nucleotides from the M1S primer.

V and J are TRBV6-2 or TRBV6-3 and TRBJ2-1, with D tentatively TRBD2 (7 bases). Sample: blood. This TCR was recovered from a middle-aged woman in good health. CDR3 sequence (DNA): TGTGCCAGCAGTTACGTGGCGGGGGCCCCCAACAATGAGCAGTTCTTC. Amino acid sequence: CASSYVAGAPNNEQFF.